The T cell receptor (beta chain) described here comes from a study of cytomegalovirus exposure and HLA in healthy donors. Study details: The 90 to 150 validation repertoires were produced on the same platform as the 550 to 700 repertoires of the first cohort. This was reported in a later analysis. Notes on the study in general: First-cohort TCR clusters were later found to tend to co-occur in the 120 or so validation repertoires. Cytomegalovirus status was reportedly diagnosed by the classifier with high specificity and sensitivity. The investigators catalogued 160 or so TCR beta chains as cytomegalovirus-associated.

Clones were sequenced by immunoSEQ multiplex PCR, and TCRdb holds only the in-frame ones, with some missing. The data hold fewer than 200,000 clones, with roughly 89% observed a single time. On this clone itself: Its antigen remains unidentified.

V lost 3 bases to trimming and J lost 8 bases; unmatched junction nucleotides: 13. The germline gives CDR1 MNHNS, CDR2 SASEGT. The CDR3 is 16 residues long. This receptor was taken from a woman younger than 35 in good health and CMV-seropositive. Sequencing was performed on PBMCs. V gene TRBV6-1 combines with J gene TRBJ2-1, with TRBD2 matching over 7 bases. The CDR3 bases are TGTGCCAGCAGTGATGAGGACGGGGGAGGGTACCATGAGCAGTTCTTC. It translates to CASSDEDGGGYHEQFF.